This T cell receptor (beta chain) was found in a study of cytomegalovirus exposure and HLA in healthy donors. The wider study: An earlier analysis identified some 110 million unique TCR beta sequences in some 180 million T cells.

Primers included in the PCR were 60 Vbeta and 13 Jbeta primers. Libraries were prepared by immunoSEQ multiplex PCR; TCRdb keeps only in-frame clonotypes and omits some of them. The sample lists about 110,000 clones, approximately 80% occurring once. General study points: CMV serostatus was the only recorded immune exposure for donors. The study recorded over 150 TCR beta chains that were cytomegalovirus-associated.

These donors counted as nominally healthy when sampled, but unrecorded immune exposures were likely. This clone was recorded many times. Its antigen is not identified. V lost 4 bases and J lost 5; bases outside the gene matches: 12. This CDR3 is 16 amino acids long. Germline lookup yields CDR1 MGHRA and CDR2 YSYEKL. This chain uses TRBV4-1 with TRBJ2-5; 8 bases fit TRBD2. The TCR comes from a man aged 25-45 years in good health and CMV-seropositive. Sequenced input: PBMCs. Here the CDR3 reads CASSRIPGGGPETQYF. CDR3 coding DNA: TGCGCCAGCAGCCGTATCCCAGGCGGGGGGCCGGAGACCCAGTACTTC.